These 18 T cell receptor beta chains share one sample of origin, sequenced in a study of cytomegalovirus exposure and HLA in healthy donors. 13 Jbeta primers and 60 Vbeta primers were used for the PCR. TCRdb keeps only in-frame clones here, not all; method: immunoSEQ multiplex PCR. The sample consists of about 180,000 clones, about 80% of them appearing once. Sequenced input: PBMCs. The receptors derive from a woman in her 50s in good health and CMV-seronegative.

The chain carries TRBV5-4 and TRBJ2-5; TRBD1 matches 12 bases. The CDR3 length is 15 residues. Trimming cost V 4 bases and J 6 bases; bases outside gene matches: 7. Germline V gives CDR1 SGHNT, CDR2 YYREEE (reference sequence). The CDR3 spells CASSAPGQGAKTQYF. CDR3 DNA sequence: TGTGCCAGCAGCGCCCCGGGACAGGGGGCGAAGACCCAGTACTTC.

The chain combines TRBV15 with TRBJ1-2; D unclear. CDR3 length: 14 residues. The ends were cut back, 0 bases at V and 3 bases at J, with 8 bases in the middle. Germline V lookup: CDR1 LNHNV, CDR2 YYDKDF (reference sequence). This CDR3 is CATSRDLGDYGYTF. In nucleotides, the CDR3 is TGTGCCACCAGCAGAGATCTGGGCGACTATGGCTACACCTTC.

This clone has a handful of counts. As DNA, the CDR3 is TGTGCCAGCTCACCACCCTCTAGCGGGATGTACGAGCAGTACTTC. Translated: CASSPPSSGMYEQYF. The chain is built from TRBV18 and TRBJ2-7, with TRBD2 matching over 9 bases. V dropped 0 bases and J dropped 4; count of bases not matched to a gene: 4. The CDR3 totals 15 residues. Germline V lookup: CDR1 KGHSH, CDR2 LQKENI.

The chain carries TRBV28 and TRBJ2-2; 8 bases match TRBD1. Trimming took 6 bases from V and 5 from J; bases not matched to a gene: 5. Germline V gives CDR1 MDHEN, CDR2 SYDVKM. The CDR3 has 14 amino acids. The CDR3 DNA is TGTGCCAGCAGATTCAACAGGGGGACCGGGGAGCTGTTTTTT. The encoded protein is CASRFNRGTGELFF.

The CDR3 bases are TGTGCCAGCAGCCAAGACCCGCTAGGCAGCACAGATACGCAGTATTTT. Protein: CASSQDPLGSTDTQYF. The rearrangement links TRBV4-2 to TRBJ2-3, with D uncertain. The CDR3 is made up of 16 amino acids. The V gene lost 0 bases and the J gene lost 0 bases, with 10 bases spanning the gap. The germline CDR1 and CDR2 sequences are LGHNA and YNFKEQ.

The CDR3 region is CASSIGGWNTEAFF. CDR3 DNA sequence: TGTGCCAGCAGTATTGGGGGCTGGAACACTGAAGCTTTCTTT. This chain joins TRBV6-1 and TRBJ1-1; possibly TRBD1 for D (6 bases). The CDR3 sequence is 14 residues long. CDR1 and CDR2 (germline): MNHNS, SASEGT. With 5 bases removed from V and 1 base from J, the gap between germline ends came to 11 bases.

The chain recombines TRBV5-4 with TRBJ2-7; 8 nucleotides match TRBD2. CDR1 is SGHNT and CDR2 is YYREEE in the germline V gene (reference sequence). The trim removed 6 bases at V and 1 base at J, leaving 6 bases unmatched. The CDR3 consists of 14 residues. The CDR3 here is CASTGGAGSYEQYF. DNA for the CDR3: TGTGCCAGCACCGGGGGGGCCGGGTCCTACGAGCAGTACTTC.

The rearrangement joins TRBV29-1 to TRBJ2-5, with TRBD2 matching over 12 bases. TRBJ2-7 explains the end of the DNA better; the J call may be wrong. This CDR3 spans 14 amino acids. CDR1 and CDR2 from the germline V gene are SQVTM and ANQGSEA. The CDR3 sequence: CSVSRLAGDDEQYF. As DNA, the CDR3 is TGCAGCGTCTCAAGACTAGCGGGAGATGACGAGCAGTACTTC.

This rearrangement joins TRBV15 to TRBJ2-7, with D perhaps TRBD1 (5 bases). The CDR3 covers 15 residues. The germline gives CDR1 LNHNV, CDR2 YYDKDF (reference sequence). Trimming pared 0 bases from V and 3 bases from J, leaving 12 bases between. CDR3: CATSRDRGAVYEQYF. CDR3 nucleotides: TGTGCCACCAGCAGAGATCGTGGGGCAGTCTACGAGCAGTACTTC.

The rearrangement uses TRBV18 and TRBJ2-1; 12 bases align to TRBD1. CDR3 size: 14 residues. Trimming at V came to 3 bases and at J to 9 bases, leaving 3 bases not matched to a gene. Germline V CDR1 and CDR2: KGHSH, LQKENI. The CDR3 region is CASSPGQGAREQFF. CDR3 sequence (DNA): TGTGCCAGCTCACCGGGACAGGGGGCTCGTGAGCAGTTCTTC.

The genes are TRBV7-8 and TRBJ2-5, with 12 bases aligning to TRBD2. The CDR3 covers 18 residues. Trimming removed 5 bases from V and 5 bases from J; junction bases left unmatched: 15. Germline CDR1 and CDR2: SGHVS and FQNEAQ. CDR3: CASSTRPLAGGSLETQYF. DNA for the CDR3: TGTGCCAGCAGCACGCGTCCCCTAGCGGGGGGGTCTCTGGAGACCCAGTACTTC.

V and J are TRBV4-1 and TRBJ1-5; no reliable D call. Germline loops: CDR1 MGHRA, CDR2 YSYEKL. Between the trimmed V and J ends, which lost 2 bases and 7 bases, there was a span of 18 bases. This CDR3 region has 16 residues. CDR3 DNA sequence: TGCGCCAGCAGCCAACCGGGTGGACGTCGGGAACAGCCCCAGCATTTT. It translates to CASSQPGGRREQPQHF.

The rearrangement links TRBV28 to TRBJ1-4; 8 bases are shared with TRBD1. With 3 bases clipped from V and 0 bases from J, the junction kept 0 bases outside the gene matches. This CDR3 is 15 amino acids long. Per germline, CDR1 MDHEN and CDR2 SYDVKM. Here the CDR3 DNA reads TGTGCCAGCAGTTTGACAGGGGCAACTAATGAAAAACTGTTTTTT. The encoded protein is CASSLTGATNEKLFF.

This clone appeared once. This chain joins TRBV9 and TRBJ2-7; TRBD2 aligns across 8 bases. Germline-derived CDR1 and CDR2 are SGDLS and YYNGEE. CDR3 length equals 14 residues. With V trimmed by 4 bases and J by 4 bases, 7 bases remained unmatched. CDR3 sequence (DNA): TGTGCCAGCAGCCGAAGCGGGAGCACATACGAGCAGTACTTC. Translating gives CASSRSGSTYEQYF.

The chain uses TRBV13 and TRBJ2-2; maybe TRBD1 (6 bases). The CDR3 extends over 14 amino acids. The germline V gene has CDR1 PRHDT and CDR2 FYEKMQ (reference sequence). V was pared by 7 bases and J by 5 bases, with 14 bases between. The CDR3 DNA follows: TGTGCCAGCACCGCAGGGGAGAGGACCGGGGAGCTGTTTTTT. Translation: CASTAGERTGELFF.

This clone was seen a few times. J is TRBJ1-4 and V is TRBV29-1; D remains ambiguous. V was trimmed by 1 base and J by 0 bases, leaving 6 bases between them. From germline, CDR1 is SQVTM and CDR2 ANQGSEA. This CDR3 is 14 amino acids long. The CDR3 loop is CSVEGGPTNEKLFF. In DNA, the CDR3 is TGCAGCGTTGAAGGAGGTCCAACTAATGAAAAACTGTTTTTT.

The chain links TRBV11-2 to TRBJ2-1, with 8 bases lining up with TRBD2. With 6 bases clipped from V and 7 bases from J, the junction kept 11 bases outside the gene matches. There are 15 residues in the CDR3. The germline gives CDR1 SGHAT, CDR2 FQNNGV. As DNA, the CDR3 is TGTGCCAGCAGGATACCGGGACTAGTGATAAATGAGCAGTTCTTC. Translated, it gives CASRIPGLVINEQFF. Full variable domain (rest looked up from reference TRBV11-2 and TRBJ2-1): EAGVAQSPRYKIIEKRQSVAFWCNPISGHATLYWYQQILGQGPKLLIQFQNNGVVDDSQLPKDRFSAERLKGVDSTLKIQPAKLEDSAVYLCASRIPGLVINEQFFGPGTRLTVL.

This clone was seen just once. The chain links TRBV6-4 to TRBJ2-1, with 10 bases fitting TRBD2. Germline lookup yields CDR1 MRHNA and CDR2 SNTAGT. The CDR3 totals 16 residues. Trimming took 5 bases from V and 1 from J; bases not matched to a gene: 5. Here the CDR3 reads CASSQLAGSSYNEQFF. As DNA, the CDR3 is TGTGCCAGCAGTCAACTAGCGGGGAGTTCCTACAATGAGCAGTTCTTC.